The rows below give T cell receptor beta chains drawn from one sample of a study of OX40 agonist ivuxolimab in advanced cancers. Method: immunoSEQ multiplex PCR; TCRdb's copy keeps in-frame clones and lacks some. Here the sample spans around 48,000 clones, about 88% being singletons. Material: CD4+ or CD8+ T cells sorted from blood, obtained in a trial of the OX40 agonist ivuxolimab. Receptors were obtained from an adult with an advanced solid tumor such as melanoma, head and neck, liver or kidney cancer. Each CDR3 is given with its conserved first and last residue. D genes are given only for firm matches. Only some rows state a clone size, as once, few, many or a class for expanded clones.

D	size	V	J	DNA	CDR3
.	.	TRBV5-7	TRBJ1-5	TGTGCCAGCAGCTTTGCGGGTCAGCCCCAGCATTTT	CASSFAGQPQHF
.	few	TRBV30	TRBJ1-1	TGTGCCTGGAGTAGCGGGACTGGAGCTTTCTTT	CAWSSGTGAFF
TRBD2	.	TRBV7-8	TRBJ2-3	TGTGCCAGCAGCGCACGACTAGCGGGAGCGGGTAGGGGTTCCACAGATACGCAGTATTTT	CASSARLAGAGRGSTDTQYF
.	.	TRBV7-8	TRBJ1-1	TGTGCCAGCAGCTTAGCGACAGGTTATATTGAAGCTTTCTTT	CASSLATGYIEAFF
TRBD2	.	TRBV19	TRBJ2-3	TGTGCCAGTAGTAAACTAGCGGGAGCAGATACGCAGTATTTT	CASSKLAGADTQYF
.	few	TRBV30	TRBJ2-7	TGTGCCTGGAGGCTGACAGGAACCTACGAGCAGTACTTC	CAWRLTGTYEQYF
TRBD2	.	TRBV18	TRBJ2-7	TGTGCCAGCTCAAACCAAGCGGGAGAGCAGTACTTC	CASSNQAGEQYF
.	.	TRBV27	TRBJ1-4	TGTGCCAGCAGTGAGAGGTTTGGAGAAAAACTGTTTTTT	CASSERFGEKLFF
.	.	TRBV28	TRBJ1-2	TGTGCCAGCAGTTTATACGGCAGCAACTATGGCTACACCTTC	CASSLYGSNYGYTF
.	.	TRBV27	TRBJ2-7	TGTGCCAGCAGAAAAGGAGGGGGGGGAAGATCCTACGAGCAGTACTTC	CASRKGGGGRSYEQYF
.	.	TRBV9	TRBJ2-2	TGTGCCAGCAGCCTCCTAGCTAACACCGGGGAGCTGTTTTTT	CASSLLANTGELFF
.	.	TRBV15	TRBJ2-1	TGTGCCACCAGCACCGATAGGGACCGGGGGTACAATGAGCAGTTCTTC	CATSTDRDRGYNEQFF
.	.	TRBV6-1	TRBJ2-2	TGTGCCAGCATTCTCTCGGCTTTCGGGGAGCTGTTTTTT	CASILSAFGELFF
TRBD1	once	TRBV5-1	TRBJ1-4	TGCGCCAGCAGCGCCCAGGGGGCAGGAGAAAAACTGTTTTTT	CASSAQGAGEKLFF
TRBD2	few	TRBV10-3	TRBJ2-3	TGTGCCATCAGTGGGACTAGCGTAATTAGCACAGATACGCAGTATTTT	CAISGTSVISTDTQYF
.	medium-sized	TRBV2	TRBJ1-1	TGTGCCAGCAGTGATCAGGTCACCCCAGATGAAGCTTTCTTT	CASSDQVTPDEAFF
.	.	TRBV18	TRBJ1-5	TGTGCCAGCTCACCCGACGCACTTGGCAATCAGCCCCAGCATTTT	CASSPDALGNQPQHF
.	.	TRBV14	TRBJ2-7	TGTGCCAGCAGCCAAGATAGCGAGAGCTCCTACGAGCAGTACTTC	CASSQDSESSYEQYF
.	.	TRBV28	TRBJ2-7	TGTGCCAGCATCAGGGGAGCACCTTCCTACGAGCAGTACTTC	CASIRGAPSYEQYF
TRBD2	.	TRBV19	TRBJ2-1	TGTGCCAGTAGTACCTTACTAGCGGGGCTAAACAATGAGCAGTTCTTC	CASSTLLAGLNNEQFF
.	.	TRBV11-2	TRBJ1-4	TGTGCCAGCACCCAATCGGGGGGAGAAAAACTGTTTTTT	CASTQSGGEKLFF
TRBD2	.	TRBV5-1	TRBJ2-7	TGCGCCAGCAGCCCCGGTGGGCGGGGGAACGAGCAGTACTTC	CASSPGGRGNEQYF
TRBD2	once	TRBV11-3	TRBJ2-1	TGTGCCAGCAGCTTAGAGGGACTAGCGGGGAGTGAGCAGTTCTTC	CASSLEGLAGSEQFF
.	.	TRBV7-9	TRBJ2-7	TGTGCCAGCAGCTTGCAGGGGCGCAGCGAGCAGTACTTC	CASSLQGRSEQYF
.	.	TRBV10-3	TRBJ1-4	TGTGCCATCAGTGATAGGGTGGACGAAAAACTGTTTTTT	CAISDRVDEKLFF
.	.	TRBV5-1	TRBJ1-1	TGCGCCAGCAGCTTGGCCGTTAGCTCCAACACTGAAGCTTTCTTT	CASSLAVSSNTEAFF
TRBD2	.	TRBV7-3	TRBJ2-7	TGTGCCAGCAGCTTAAGTAGCGGGCCTTCCTACGAGCAGTACTTC	CASSLSSGPSYEQYF
.	.	TRBV9	TRBJ2-7	TGTGCCAGCAGCGTAGGGACGGGTCTCTCCTACGAGCAGTACTTC	CASSVGTGLSYEQYF
TRBD1	.	TRBV5-6	TRBJ1-4	TGTGCCAGCAGCCCCGGGACAGGGAGAAATGAAAAACTGTTTTTT	CASSPGTGRNEKLFF
.	few	TRBV29-1	TRBJ1-1	TGCAGCGTTTCCTCCGGGCCATCAAGGAACACTGAAGCTTTCTTT	CSVSSGPSRNTEAFF
.	few	TRBV7-9	TRBJ1-2	TGTGCCAGCAGCCGTGACAGGAACTATGGCTACACCTTC	CASSRDRNYGYTF
.	.	TRBV5-1	TRBJ2-1	TGCGCCAGCAGCGACAACTACAATGAGCAGTTCTTC	CASSDNYNEQFF
TRBD1	.	TRBV29-1	TRBJ2-3	TGCAGCTACCGACCGGGACAGGGAACAGATACGCAGTATTTT	CSYRPGQGTDTQYF
.	few	TRBV18	TRBJ1-1	TGTGCCAGCTCGGGGAACGTGAACACTGAAGCTTTCTTT	CASSGNVNTEAFF
TRBD2	.	TRBV18	TRBJ2-1	TGTGCCAGCTCCCGACTAGCGGGGGTAAACAATGAGCAGTTCTTC	CASSRLAGVNNEQFF
TRBD1	.	TRBV11-2	TRBJ2-5	TGTGCCAGCAGCCCGCGGACAGGGGTAGGGGAGACCCAGTACTTC	CASSPRTGVGETQYF
.	.	TRBV30	TRBJ2-3	TGTGCCTGGAGTACCGCAGATACGCAGTATTTT	CAWSTADTQYF
.	.	TRBV5-5	TRBJ2-1	TGTGCCAGCAGCTTGCTCCGATACAATGAGCAGTTCTTC	CASSLLRYNEQFF
.	.	TRBV2	TRBJ2-3	TGTGCCAGCAACCAAGGGGGGGGCCCAGATACGCAGTATTTT	CASNQGGGPDTQYF
.	.	TRBV7-8	TRBJ1-5	TGTGCCAGCAGCTTAGCTGGGGTATCTCAGCCCCAGCATTTT	CASSLAGVSQPQHF
.	.	TRBV2	TRBJ1-1	TGTGCCGATAGTGCCGGGACAATGAACACTGAAGCTTTCTTT	CADSAGTMNTEAFF
TRBD1	.	TRBV6-5	TRBJ1-2	TGTGCCAGCAGTTCCTCTAGACAGGGAATCGATGGCTACACCTTC	CASSSSRQGIDGYTF
TRBD1	.	TRBV6-5	TRBJ2-5	TGTGCCAGCAGTTACAGGGGGCAGGAGACCCAGTACTTC	CASSYRGQETQYF
TRBD1	.	TRBV15	TRBJ1-3	TGTGCCACCAGCAGAGACCTATCCAACACAGGGGCTGGAAACACCATATATTTT	CATSRDLSNTGAGNTIYF
.	.	TRBV7-3	TRBJ2-2	TGTGCCAGCAGCCAGAGCGGGCTTAACACCGGGGAGCTGTTTTTT	CASSQSGLNTGELFF
.	once	TRBV7-9	TRBJ2-7	TGTGCCAGCAGCTTAGCCCCCTCCCCGGGGCAGTACTTC	CASSLAPSPGQYF
TRBD2	.	TRBV5-1	TRBJ2-1	TGCGCCAGCAGGTTGACTAGCGGGAGTGACAATGAGCAGTTCTTC	CASRLTSGSDNEQFF
.	.	TRBV27	TRBJ2-3	TGTGCCAGCAGTCCTAGGGCTACCCGAGGGGCAGATACGCAGTATTTT	CASSPRATRGADTQYF
.	.	TRBV7-3	TRBJ2-1	TGTGCCAGCAGCGTCATGGGTGGGAATGAGCAGTTCTTC	CASSVMGGNEQFF
.	.	TRBV5-8	TRBJ1-1	TGTGCCAGCAGCCCAATCAGGGTGGGTACTGAAGCTTTCTTT	CASSPIRVGTEAFF
.	.	TRBV5-1	TRBJ2-1	TGCGCCAGCAGCTTAAATCGCAATGAGCAGTTCTTC	CASSLNRNEQFF
.	.	TRBV6-5	TRBJ2-7	TGTGCCAGCAGTAGGGAAGCCGGAGCCTACGAGCAGTACTTC	CASSREAGAYEQYF
.	.	TRBV6-5	TRBJ2-1	TGTGCCAGCAGAAGGACAGCTTACAATGAGCAGTTCTTC	CASRRTAYNEQFF
.	.	TRBV19	TRBJ2-7	TGTGCCAGTAGTGGGCACGGGGCCTACGAGCAGTACTTC	CASSGHGAYEQYF
.	.	TRBV19	TRBJ1-1	TGTGCCAGTAGTTTTCGTGGCCAGGCCAACACTGAAGCTTTCTTT	CASSFRGQANTEAFF
TRBD2	.	TRBV19	TRBJ2-1	TGTGCCAGTAGTATAGGGGGCGGGAGGTACAATGAGCAGTTCTTC	CASSIGGGRYNEQFF
TRBD1	.	TRBV5-1	TRBJ1-2	TGCGCCAGCACGGACAGGGAATATGGCTACACCTTC	CASTDREYGYTF
TRBD2	.	TRBV7-3	TRBJ2-7	TGTGCCAGCAGCTTAGGGTCGCAGGCTAGCGGGTACTACGAGCAGTACTTC	CASSLGSQASGYYEQYF
.	.	TRBV6-1	TRBJ2-5	TGTGCCAGCAGTGAAGCTGAGGAGACCCAGTACTTC	CASSEAEETQYF
.	.	TRBV9	TRBJ2-3	TGTGCCAGCAGCATTGGGACGGTTAGCACAGATACGCAGTATTTT	CASSIGTVSTDTQYF